The 32 T cell receptor beta chains given below trace back to one sample, sequenced in a study of tumor and adjacent non-tumor tissue in lung cancer. The library came from three nested PCR rounds adapted from ARM-PCR protocols. Via MiXCR, TCRdb re-called the multiplex PCR reads, giving one row per CDR3 protein. The sample contains 94,000 or so distinct CDR3 sequences, 65% to 80% of which appear only once. The template was RNA from unsorted bulk tissue. Distant lung tissue was collected more than 3 cm away from the tumor edge. Sequenced sample: distant non-tumor lung tissue. Receptor source: a woman aged 50 to 60 with non-small cell lung cancer.

This rearrangement joins TRBV5-1 to TRBJ2-7; either TRBD1 or TRBD2 may fit D (5 bases each). The V end was cut by 9 bases, the J end by 4 bases, with 23 bases between. The CDR3 is 15 residues long. Germline CDR1 reads SGHRS; CDR2 reads YFSETQ. CDR3 sequence: CANGEPGRWIYEQYF. The CDR3 DNA sequence: TGCGCCAACGGCGAACCAGGGAGATGGATATACGAGCAGTACTTC.

Turning to this clonotype: Possible read error: a much larger clone is one base away. This chain uses TRBV9 with TRBJ2-1; D not resolved. With 0 bases removed from V and 9 bases from J, the gap between germline ends came to 13 bases. CDR3 length: 14 residues. CDR1 is SGDLS and CDR2 is YYNGEE in the germline V gene. As DNA, the CDR3 is TGTGCCAGCAGCGTAGAGGGCTCCTGGAGTGAGCAGTTCTTC. Translated: CASSVEGSWSEQFF.

Points on this clonotype: One base away lies a much larger clone, so this may be a sequencing read error. The V gene is TRBV6-4, the J gene TRBJ1-4; perhaps TRBD1 as D (5 bases). The CDR3 consists of 12 residues. Germline V lookup: CDR1 MRHNA, CDR2 SNTAGT. The CDR3 sequence is CVSSDNQGQLFF. The CDR3 DNA reads TGTGTCAGCAGTGATAACCAGGGACAACTGTTTTTT.

Concerning this clonotype itself: This CDR3 is missing its conserved last phenylalanine or tryptophan, likely due to a read error. This sequence joins TRBV5-1 and TRBJ2-3, with D unclear. The V gene lost 7 bases and the J gene lost 4 bases, with 13 bases spanning the gap. Germline CDR1 and CDR2: SGHRS and YFSETQ. The CDR3 is 13 residues long. CDR3 sequence: CASRLPSPDTQYY. The CDR3, as DNA: TGCGCCAGCCGACTGCCCAGTCCAGATACGCAGTATTAT.

In regard to this clonotype: A junction boundary mismatches the germline segment, possibly from a read error. J is TRBJ1-1 and V is TRBV20-1; 7 nucleotides agree with TRBD1. The CDR3 has 15 amino acids. In germline, CDR1 is DFQATT, CDR2 SNEGSKA (reference sequence). CDR3 nucleotide sequence: TGCAGTACACTAGACAGGGTTTCTATGAACACTAAAGCTTTCTTT. Protein: CSTLDRVSMNTKAFF.

The sample holds a few counts of this clonotype. J is TRBJ2-7 and V is TRBV20-1; TRBD2 matches at 9 bases. CDR1 and CDR2 from the germline V gene are DFQATT and SNEGSKA (reference sequence). The CDR3 covers 15 residues. The junction had 8 bases not matched to a gene; V was cut back by 3 bases and J by 2 bases. Here the CDR3 reads CSASALAGSPYEQYF. CDR3 DNA: TGCAGTGCTAGTGCACTAGCGGGTTCACCCTACGAGCAGTACTTC.

A remark on this clonotype: Germline is not matched at one junction end, which may reflect a read error. The chain uses TRBV6-1 and TRBJ2-7; TRBD2 matches at 9 bases. CDR3 size: 15 residues. Germline V CDR1 and CDR2: MNHNS, SASEGT. CDR3: CASSAQASGIYEQYF. CDR3 bases: TGTGCCAGCAGTGCCCAAGCTAGCGGGATTTACGAGCAATACTTC.

Remarks on this clonotype: A junction end diverges from the germline sequence, so it may reflect a read error. The V and J genes are TRBV6-1 and TRBJ2-1, with unresolved D. CDR3 length: 13 residues. Germline values: CDR1 MNHNS, CDR2 SASEGT. The CDR3 reads CAGTLPGANEQFF. CDR3 coding DNA: TGTGCCGGCACCCTCCCAGGTGCAAATGAGCAGTTTTTC.

This clonotype was observed at least ten times. The V call is TRBV5-6, the J call TRBJ2-3; weak D call: TRBD2 (5 bases). From germline, CDR1 is SGHDT and CDR2 YYEEEE. This CDR3 contains 12 residues. The V end was cut by 4 bases, the J end by 12 bases, with 15 bases between. The CDR3 is CASSEKGALQYF. In DNA form, the CDR3 reads TGTGCCAGCAGCGAGAAGGGAGCTCTTCAGTATTTT.

By share of the sample, this clonotype is medium-sized (0.01 to 0.1%). The gene calls are TRBV6-5 and TRBJ2-3, with TRBD1 identical over 8 bases. This CDR3 is 13 amino acids long. Trimming at V came to 6 bases and at J to 1 base, leaving 0 bases not matched to a gene. Germline assignment: CDR1 MNHEY and CDR2 SVGAGI. The CDR3 region is CASRDRGTDTQYF. CDR3 bases: TGTGCCAGCAGGGACAGGGGCACAGATACGCAGTATTTT.

In the case of this clonotype: Mismatch with germline at one junction end may stem from a read error. The chain links TRBV11-2 to TRBJ2-3; D gene unclear. The germline V gene encodes CDR1 SGHAT and CDR2 FQNNGV. The CDR3 sequence is 13 residues long. CDR3 DNA: TGTGCCAGCAGCTTAAGGTCGGTGGATACGCAGTTTTTT. Amino acid sequence: CASSLRSVDTQFF.

Comments on this clonotype: One end of the junction fails to match germline, which may point to a read error. The CDR3 nucleotides read TGTGCCAGCAGCGTACGGTCTGCCGACTCTGGAAACATCATATATTTT. Protein sequence: CASSVRSADSGNIIYF. The gene calls are TRBV9 and TRBJ1-3; unclear D gene. The CDR3 length is 16 residues. CDR1 and CDR2 (germline): SGDLS, YYNGEE. Together with reference TRBV9 and TRBJ1-3, the CDR3 gives the full variable domain: DSGVTQTPKHLITATGQRVTLRCSPRSGDLSVYWYQQSLDQGLQFLIQYYNGEERAKGNILERFSAQQFPDLHSELNLSSLELGDSALYFCASSVRSADSGNIIYFGEGSWLTVV.

As regards this clonotype: One end of the junction fails to match germline, which may point to a read error. The V call is TRBV19, the J call TRBJ1-1, with D unclear. CDR3 length: 11 residues. The germline gives CDR1 LNHDA, CDR2 SQIVND (reference sequence). The CDR3 DNA reads TGTGCCAGTAGTATCGGCACTGAAGCTTCCTTT. Its protein product is CASSIGTEASF.

In regard to this clonotype: A much more abundant neighbour one base away suggests this may be a read error. The chain couples TRBV20-1 to TRBJ2-5; TRBD2 aligns across 10 bases. CDR1 DFQATT and CDR2 SNEGSKA come from the germline V gene (reference sequence). V shed 7 bases, J shed 3 bases, and the junction held 8 bases outside the gene matches. The CDR3 contains 14 residues. The CDR3 sequence: CSVFDLAGEETQYF. The CDR3 nucleotides are TGCAGTGTGTTTGATCTAGCGGGAGAAGAGACCCAGTACTTC.

With regard to this clonotype: At one end, the junction sequence differs from germline, possibly due to a read error. The chain employs TRBV30 and TRBJ2-7; D gene uncertain. Germline V gene lookup returns CDR1 GTSNPN and CDR2 SVGIG (reference sequence). This CDR3 has 12 residues. DNA of the CDR3: TGTGTCTGGAGTGTCTCGTTATACGAGCAGTACTTC. Encoded protein: CVWSVSLYEQYF.

This chain links TRBV11-2 with TRBJ2-1; 9 nucleotides agree with TRBD1. This CDR3 spans 16 amino acids. Germline V gene lookup returns CDR1 SGHAT and CDR2 FQNNGV. The CDR3 region is CASDLEPGQGFTEQFF. The DNA for the CDR3 is TGTGCAAGCGACTTGGAACCGGGACAGGGATTCACTGAGCAGTTCTTC.

About this clonotype itself: A junction end diverges from the germline sequence, so it may reflect a read error. The chain carries TRBV6-2 or TRBV6-3 and TRBJ2-2; D might be TRBD1 (5 bases). The length of the CDR3 is 16 residues. Germline V gene lookup returns CDR1 MNHEY and CDR2 SVGEGT. CDR3 sequence: CASSRLEHRLTGELFF. Written as DNA, the CDR3 is TGTGCTAGCAGTCGCCTTGAACACAGGCTAACAGGGGAGCTGTTTTTT.

With regard to this clonotype: A much larger clone differs by one base, so this may be a read error. This sequence joins TRBV20-1 and TRBJ1-3, with unresolved D. This CDR3 is built from 12 residues. From germline, CDR1 is DFQATT and CDR2 SNEGSKA (reference sequence). CDR3 loop: CSAYGSENTIYF. CDR3 coding DNA: TGCAGTGCGTATGGGTCTGAAAACACCATATATTTT.

A remark on this clonotype: The CDR3 ends on some other residue instead of the conserved phenylalanine or tryptophan, so this is likely a read error. This chain uses TRBV5-1 with TRBJ2-1, with D tentatively TRBD2 (5 bases). This CDR3 is 15 amino acids long. CDR1 is SGHRS, CDR2 YFSETQ, per germline. Trimming shortened V by 4 bases and J by 8 bases, and 19 bases separated the two germline ends. The CDR3 DNA follows: TGCGCCAGCAGCACCGAGGGCAGGTCGGTCCATGAGCAGTTCTCC. It translates to CASSTEGRSVHEQFS.

Remarks on this clonotype: A much more abundant neighbour one base away suggests this may be a read error. The chain is built from TRBV5-1 and TRBJ2-3; 8 bases align to TRBD1. The germline CDR1 and CDR2 sequences are SGHRS and YFSETQ. This CDR3 contains 16 residues. J was trimmed by 8 bases and V by 3 bases; bases with no gene match: 14. The CDR3 here is CASSYGQGGTAGTQYF. CDR3 nucleotides: TGCGCCAGCAGCTACGGACAGGGAGGCACCGCAGGTACGCAGTATTTT.

This clonotype was seen just once. The junction departs from germline at one end; a sequencing error may be responsible. The rearrangement uses TRBV5-1 and TRBJ2-1; TRBD2 matches at 10 bases. The CDR3 runs 15 residues. Germline assignment: CDR1 SGHRS and CDR2 YFSETQ. CDR3 nucleotides: TGCGCCAGCAGCTTACCAGCGGGAGGGGGCAATGAGCGGTTCTTC. Its translation is CASSLPAGGGNERFF.

With respect to this clonotype: Germline and junction disagree at one end, which may indicate a read error. CDR3 in amino acids: CASSLGPPGDHTQFF. CDR3 DNA: TGCGCCAGTAGCTTAGGACCCCCTGGGGATCATACGCAGTTTTTT. The chain links TRBV11-2 to TRBJ2-3; D not resolved. The germline V gene has CDR1 SGHAT and CDR2 FQNNGV. The CDR3 runs 15 residues.

The genes are TRBV29-1 and TRBJ2-1; tentative D call: TRBD2 (6 bases). This CDR3 contains 13 residues. Germline V gene data show CDR1 as SQVTM and CDR2 as ANQGSEA. The CDR3 nucleotides are TGCGGCGCTTCCGGGACTTCGAGCGACTGGCAGTTCTTC. Translation gives CGASGTSSDWQFF.

This clonotype was detected many times. The rearrangement links TRBV28 to TRBJ1-4; no clear D. CDR3 size: 14 residues. The germline V and J ends were trimmed by 3 bases and 3 bases, with 8 bases remaining between them. The germline V gene has CDR1 MDHEN and CDR2 SYDVKM. CDR3 in amino acids: CASSLFQPNEKLFF. The CDR3 coding sequence is TGTGCCAGCAGTTTGTTTCAGCCTAATGAAAAACTGTTTTTT.

Concerning this clonotype itself: A much larger clone lies one base from this, so it may be a read error. This chain links TRBV5-1 with TRBJ1-4; D is unclear. Per the germline V gene, CDR1 is SGHRS and CDR2 is YFSETQ. There are 15 residues in the CDR3. The CDR3 coding sequence is TGCGCCAGCAGCTTGGGACATTCTCCTAGTGAAAATCTGTTTTTT. Translation: CASSLGHSPSENLFF.

This clonotype was detected ten times or more. The V and J genes are TRBV10-3 and TRBJ2-1; 10 bases agree with TRBD2. The length of the CDR3 is 14 residues. V shed 3 bases, J shed 8 bases, and the junction held 4 bases outside the gene matches. Germline CDR1 is ENHRY and CDR2 is SYGVKD. In DNA, the CDR3 is TGTGCCATCAGTGAATGGCTAGCGGGAGATGAGCAGTTCTTC. It encodes CAISEWLAGDEQFF.

A note on this clonotype: The junction departs from the called germline gene at one end, perhaps through a read error. The CDR3 here is CASREGGTIIDTRYF. The CDR3 region has the DNA TGTGCCAGCAGGGAAGGGGGCACCATCATAGATACGCGGTATTTT. The genes are TRBV28 and TRBJ2-3, with 7 bases that match TRBD1. This CDR3 is built from 15 residues. Germline V CDR1 and CDR2: MDHEN, SYDVKM.

Remarks on this clonotype: It may be a read error: a sequence one base away is much more abundant. The conserved closing phenylalanine or tryptophan is absent in this CDR3, likely reflecting a read error. The chain is built from TRBV14 and TRBJ1-2; D gene unclear. V gave up 1 base and J gave up 8 bases, with 17 bases separating them. Germline values: CDR1 SGHDN, CDR2 FVKESK. This CDR3 contains 15 residues. Written as DNA, the CDR3 is TGTGCCAGCAGCCAAGGAGAGGGCCCGCACCGCGGCTACACCCTC. Its translation: CASSQGEGPHRGYTL.

Comments on this clonotype: The germline gene is not matched at one end of the junction; a read error may be the cause. The J gene is TRBJ2-7, the V gene TRBV11-2; no clear D gene. CDR3 length: 14 residues. CDR1 and CDR2 (germline): SGHAT, FQNNGV. Here the CDR3 DNA reads TGTGTCAGCAGCTTAGTTACGAATAGCTACGAGCAGTACTTC. Encoded protein: CVSSLVTNSYEQYF.

This chain connects TRBV20-1 to TRBJ2-7; TRBD2 agrees at 15 bases. Germline-derived CDR1 and CDR2 are DFQATT and SNEGSKA (reference sequence). The CDR3 has 18 amino acids. This chain's CDR3 is CGVMPGGLAGGVANEQYF. DNA of the CDR3: TGCGGTGTCATGCCGGGGGGACTAGCGGGAGGAGTGGCCAACGAGCAGTACTTC.

At least ten counts were recorded for this clonotype. This chain connects TRBV5-6 to TRBJ1-2; D ambiguous. The V gene's germline CDR1 is SGHDT and CDR2 YYEEEE. CDR3 length: 17 residues. Trimming shortened V by 4 bases and J by 0 bases, and 19 bases separated the two germline ends. The CDR3 here is CASSPAGFRSSNYGYTF. CDR3 nucleotides: TGTGCCAGCAGCCCGGCAGGATTCAGGTCCTCTAACTATGGCTACACCTTC.

On this clonotype itself: Its ends do not fully match the called genes, so a read error is possible. This chain links TRBV11-2 with TRBJ2-7; D not certain. The CDR3 totals 14 residues. Germline values: CDR1 SGHAT, CDR2 FQNNGV. As DNA, the CDR3 is TGTGCCAGCAGCCTGACGTACACTACCTACGAGCACTACTTC. Its protein product is CASSLTYTTYEHYF.